The 16 T cell receptor beta chains listed next were all sequenced from one sample in a study of OX40 agonist ivuxolimab in advanced cancers. The library was prepared using the immunoSEQ multiplex PCR assay. TCRdb took over this immuneACCESS table, retaining in-frame rearrangements with V and J assigned. Such tables are incomplete; in checked studies, under half of the missing clones stem from an unresolved V gene, and the remainder is unexplained. Here the sample has tens of thousands of clones; 75% to 90% occur a single time. In total, the top ten clones hold 12% of the sample. This material consisted of CD4+ or CD8+ T cells sorted from blood, taken in a trial of the OX40 agonist ivuxolimab. The receptors shown here come from an adult with an advanced solid tumor such as melanoma, head and neck, liver or kidney cancer.

The chain joins TRBV28 to TRBJ1-1; D gene unclear. CDR1 and CDR2 (germline): MDHEN, SYDVKM. The CDR3 runs to 11 residues. Trimming took off 3 bases at V and 3 bases at J, with 2 bases between the two ends. CDR3 bases: TGTGCCAGCAGTTTGGACACTGAAGCTTTCTTT. Translated: CASSLDTEAFF.

CDR3 residues: CASTMGQGLMNEQFF. CDR3 nucleotides: TGTGCCAGTACTATGGGACAGGGGTTGATGAATGAGCAGTTCTTC. The rearrangement uses TRBV19 and TRBJ2-1; 10 bases line up with TRBD1. After removal of 7 bases from V and 7 bases from J, the junction contained 10 bases not matched to a gene. The CDR3 sequence is 15 residues long. Per germline, CDR1 LNHDA and CDR2 SQIVND (reference sequence).

The chain carries TRBV28 and TRBJ1-5; D unclear. Per germline, CDR1 MDHEN and CDR2 SYDVKM. Trimming stripped 6 bases from V and 0 bases from J, with 9 bases between. The CDR3 totals 14 residues. CDR3 DNA sequence: TGTGCCAGCAGGCAGTTGTATAGCAATCAGCCCCAGCATTTT. This gives the protein CASRQLYSNQPQHF.

This chain links TRBV2 with TRBJ2-3; no clear D gene. Per germline, CDR1 SNHLY and CDR2 FYNNEI. The CDR3 has 15 residues. The V gene lost 6 bases and the J gene lost 2 bases, with 15 bases spanning the gap. The CDR3 DNA reads as TGTGCCAGCAGATACGAAAAATGGAACACAGATACGCAGTATTTT. This translates into CASRYEKWNTDTQYF. Filled out from reference TRBV2 and TRBJ2-3, the complete variable domain reads EPEVTQTPSHQVTQMGQEVILRCVPISNHLYFYWYRQILGQKVEFLVSFYNNEISEKSEIFDDQFSVERPDGSNFTLKIRSTKLEDSAMYFCASRYEKWNTDTQYFGPGTRLTVL.

The chain has TRBV14 and TRBJ2-7, with D perhaps matching TRBD2 (6 bases). CDR1 is SGHDN and CDR2 is FVKESK in the germline V gene. The V end lost 8 bases, the J end lost 2 bases, and 16 bases lay between the germline ends. This CDR3 spans 14 amino acids. Written as DNA, the CDR3 is TGTGCCAGCGGCGTAGCGGCCCCCCCCTACGAGCAGTACTTC. Amino acid sequence: CASGVAAPPYEQYF. Looking up the rest from reference TRBV14 and TRBJ2-7 gives the full variable domain: EAGVTQFPSHSVIEKGQTVTLRCDPISGHDNLYWYRRVMGKEIKFLLHFVKESKQDESGMPNNRFLAERTGGTYSTLKVQPAELEDSGVYFCASGVAAPPYEQYFGPGTRLTVT.

This chain connects TRBV9 to TRBJ2-3, with 8 bases lining up with TRBD2. After removal of 3 bases from V and 2 bases from J, the junction contained 8 bases not matched to a gene. The germline CDR1 and CDR2 sequences are SGDLS and YYNGEE. This CDR3 is built from 16 residues. The CDR3 DNA reads as TGTGCCAGCAGCGCCTCGGGGGGGGGCCTCACAGATACGCAGTATTTT. This encodes CASSASGGGLTDTQYF. Complete variable domain (other parts from reference TRBV9 and TRBJ2-3): DSGVTQTPKHLITATGQRVTLRCSPRSGDLSVYWYQQSLDQGLQFLIQYYNGEERAKGNILERFSAQQFPDLHSELNLSSLELGDSALYFCASSASGGGLTDTQYFGPGTRLTVL.

The rearrangement links TRBV6-6 to TRBJ2-1, with a possible D match to TRBD1 (6 bases). Trimming removed 0 bases from V and 9 bases from J, with 12 bases in between. This CDR3 region has 14 residues. CDR1 and CDR2 from the germline V gene are MNHNY and SVGAGI (reference sequence). The CDR3 nucleotides are TGTGCCAGCAGTTACTCGGCAGGGGCGGGTGAGCAGTTCTTC. Its translation is CASSYSAGAGEQFF.

The chain employs TRBV30 and TRBJ2-1; TRBD2 is a possible D gene (5 bases). This CDR3 is 11 amino acids long. Trimming removed 5 bases at V and 6 bases at J, with 8 bases between. CDR1 and CDR2 from the germline V gene are GTSNPN and SVGIG (reference sequence). The CDR3 region is CAWDSANEQFF. For the CDR3, the DNA is TGTGCCTGGGATAGCGCCAATGAGCAGTTCTTC. The entire variable domain, with the rest obtained from reference TRBV30 and TRBJ2-1, is as follows: SQTIHQWPATLVQPVGSPLSLECTVEGTSNPNLYWYRQAAGRGLQLLFYSVGIGQISSEVPQNLSASRPQDRQFILSSKKLLLSDSGFYLCAWDSANEQFFGPGTRLTVL.

This clone was counted only a few times. This rearrangement joins TRBV11-2 to TRBJ2-1; 7 bases align to TRBD2. Germline CDR1 reads SGHAT; CDR2 reads FQNNGV. The CDR3 has 14 amino acids. V lost 4 bases to trimming and J lost 12 bases; unmatched junction nucleotides: 12. CDR3 sequence reads: CASSSQTGGLGQFF. The CDR3 nucleotides read TGTGCCAGCAGCTCCCAGACGGGGGGTCTGGGGCAGTTCTTC. The entire variable domain, with the rest obtained from reference TRBV11-2 and TRBJ2-1, is as follows: EAGVAQSPRYKIIEKRQSVAFWCNPISGHATLYWYQQILGQGPKLLIQFQNNGVVDDSQLPKDRFSAERLKGVDSTLKIQPAKLEDSAVYLCASSSQTGGLGQFFGPGTRLTVL.

The genes are TRBV9 and TRBJ2-2, with a tentative D call TRBD1 (6 bases). The V and J ends lost 0 bases and 8 bases respectively, with 14 bases between them. Germline CDR1 reads SGDLS; CDR2 reads YYNGEE. The CDR3 spans 15 residues. The CDR3 DNA reads TGTGCCAGCAGCGTAGATTCACAGGGTGGTGGGGAGCTGTTTTTT. It codes for CASSVDSQGGGELFF.

Written as DNA, the CDR3 is TGTGCCAGCAGTTACGTACAGGGAGGTATGCAACTGTTTTTT. Translation gives CASSYVQGGMQLFF. The chain uses TRBV6-5 and TRBJ1-4; D possibly corresponds to TRBD1 (6 bases). The ends were cut back, 2 bases at V and 12 bases at J, with 16 bases in the middle. This CDR3 is built from 14 residues. CDR1 and CDR2 (germline): MNHEY, SVGAGI.

The chain is built from TRBV5-8 and TRBJ2-7; 7 bases map to TRBD2. The CDR3 length is 14 residues. Trimming cost V 2 bases and J 2 bases; bases outside gene matches: 4. The germline V gene has CDR1 SGHTS and CDR2 YDEGEE. CDR3 nucleotides: TGTGCCAGCAGCTTTGGGGGGGGGACCTACGAGCAGTACTTC. Its translation is CASSFGGGTYEQYF.

This rearrangement joins TRBV20-1 to TRBJ2-3; possible D gene TRBD2, 6 bases. Trimming shortened V by 5 bases and J by 8 bases, and 11 bases separated the two germline ends. Looked up from germline, CDR1 is DFQATT and CDR2 is SNEGSKA (reference sequence). CDR3 size: 11 residues. CDR3 nucleotide sequence: TGCAGTGCTCGTGATAGCGGTACGCAGTATTTT. Encoded protein: CSARDSGTQYF.

The J gene is TRBJ2-1, the V gene TRBV13; perhaps TRBD1 as D (5 bases). V lost 3 bases, J lost 0 bases, and 9 bases lay in between. The CDR3 consists of 15 residues. CDR1 is PRHDT and CDR2 is FYEKMQ in the germline V gene (reference sequence). The CDR3 loop reads CASSFGASSYNEQFF. CDR3 DNA sequence: TGTGCCAGCAGCTTTGGGGCGAGCTCCTACAATGAGCAGTTCTTC.

J is TRBJ2-5 and V is TRBV19, with 7 bases fitting TRBD2. In germline, CDR1 is LNHDA, CDR2 SQIVND (reference sequence). V trimming: 5 bases; J trimming: 5 bases; junction bases outside the gene matches: 17. The length of the CDR3 is 17 residues. CDR3: CASSQLASFGGLETQYF. The CDR3 DNA follows: TGTGCCAGTAGTCAACTAGCGTCCTTCGGGGGTCTCGAGACCCAGTACTTC.

The V gene is TRBV20-1, the J gene TRBJ1-2; no firm D call. Germline V CDR1 and CDR2: DFQATT, SNEGSKA (reference sequence). This CDR3 has 9 amino acids. V lost 7 bases and J 4 bases, leaving 4 bases between the germline ends. CDR3 loop: CSGGYGYTF. Here the CDR3 DNA reads TGCAGTGGGGGCTATGGCTACACCTTC.